A selection of T cell receptor beta chains follows, all from one sample in a study of blood T cell repertoires in COVID-19. This table comes from immunoSEQ multiplex PCR, and its TCRdb copy is limited to in-frame clones, with some not included. The data show approximately 340,000 clones, more than 70% seen once. Sample: peripheral blood. The receptors were gathered from a man aged 30 to 39 with active or convalescent COVID-19. Both conserved end residues are part of each CDR3. The D gene is left open where the match is weak. Clone size appears in some rows only: once, few, many, or a class for an expanded clone.

>TRBV18|TRBJ1-5|.|13|.
TGTGCCAGCTCACCCATGGACAACCAGCCCCAGCATTTT
CASSPMDNQPQHF
>TRBV5-6|TRBJ2-4|.|15|TRBD2
TGTGCCAGCAGCTCCCCCGGGGGGAGCCGAAACATTCAGTACTTC
CASSSPGGSRNIQYF
>TRBV24-1|TRBJ2-7|.|15|TRBD2
TGTGCCACCAGTGGGATAGCGGGCGACCCTACGAGGCAGTACTTC
CATSGIAGDPTRQYF
>TRBV7-3|TRBJ1-1|.|13|.
TGTGCCAGCAGCTTACAGGGTAGCACTGAAGCTTTCTTT
CASSLQGSTEAFF
>TRBV6-5|TRBJ2-7|once|14|TRBD2
TGTGCCAGCAAGGTACTAGCGGGGACCTACGAGCAGTACTTC
CASKVLAGTYEQYF
>TRBV19|TRBJ2-1|few|16|TRBD2
TGTGCCAGTACCAAGGTGTCGAGTAGCGGGAGAGATGAGCAGTTCTTC
CASTKVSSSGRDEQFF
>TRBV11-2|TRBJ1-3|.|13|.
TGTGCCAGCAGCACTTCTCCTGGAAACACCATATATTTT
CASSTSPGNTIYF
>TRBV28|TRBJ2-5|.|15|TRBD1
TGTGCCAGCAGTTCTCAAAGGGGGCCGGGGGAGACCCAGTACTTC
CASSSQRGPGETQYF
>TRBV7-2|TRBJ2-7|.|15|.
TGTGCCAGCAGCTTTGAGGTATGGGGAGTATACGAGCAGTACTTC
CASSFEVWGVYEQYF
>TRBV7-3|TRBJ2-7|.|14|TRBD2
TGTGCCAGCAGCCCGGGACTAGCGGTCGGGGAGCAGTACTTC
CASSPGLAVGEQYF
>TRBV6-1|TRBJ2-7|.|15|TRBD2
TGTGCCAGCAGTGAGAGGGAGCGGGAGTTCTACGAGCAGTACTTC
CASSEREREFYEQYF
>TRBV14|TRBJ1-1|.|15|TRBD1
TGTGCCAGCAGCCAAGACAGGGGGCGAAACACTGAAGCTTTCTTT
CASSQDRGRNTEAFF
>TRBV7-2|TRBJ2-5|.|17|TRBD2
TGTGCCAGCAGCTTTGGCGCGGGAGTGAAGAATAGGGAGACCCAGTACTTC
CASSFGAGVKNRETQYF
>TRBV29-1|TRBJ1-4|.|14|.
TGCAGCGTCGTGCTGGAGGGAAGACGTGAAAAACTGTTTTTT
CSVVLEGRREKLFF
>TRBV5-1|TRBJ2-5|.|20|TRBD1
TGCGCCAGCAGCTTGGGACAGGGCGAGGGGGAAAGGGCTCTTTCTGAGACCCAGTACTTC
CASSLGQGEGERALSETQYF
>TRBV6-1|TRBJ1-2|.|14|TRBD1
TGTGCCAGCAGTGAAGGCAGGGGGCGAGATGGCTACACCTTC
CASSEGRGRDGYTF
>TRBV6-5|TRBJ1-1|.|15|.
TGTGCCAGCAGATCGATCAGGGGCTTCAACACTGAAGCTTTCTTT
CASRSIRGFNTEAFF
>TRBV27|TRBJ2-1|.|18|TRBD2
TGTGCCAGCAGTTCCGGGACTACCGGGAGGGCTTCCTACAATGAGCAGTTCTTC
CASSSGTTGRASYNEQFF
>TRBV3-1/TRBV3-2|TRBJ2-3|.|17|TRBD2
TGTGCCAGCAGCCCCCAGGGACTAGCGGTTGAGGCAGATACGCAGTATTTT
CASSPQGLAVEADTQYF
>TRBV28|TRBJ2-7|.|14|TRBD2
TGTGCCAGCAGCTCCCCCGGGACTAAAGACGAGCAGTACTTC
CASSSPGTKDEQYF
>TRBV29-1|TRBJ1-1|.|13|.
TGCAGCGTTGGCGACAGGATGAACACTGAAGCTTTCTTT
CSVGDRMNTEAFF
>TRBV5-4|TRBJ2-2|.|16|TRBD2
TGTGCCAGCAGCCGCGGACTAGCGTCGAACACCGGGGAGCTGTTTTTT
CASSRGLASNTGELFF
>TRBV19|TRBJ2-3|.|15|TRBD2
TGTGCCACCGCCCACGGTAGCGGGGGGACAGATACGCAGTATTTT
CATAHGSGGTDTQYF
>TRBV4-1|TRBJ2-1|once|16|TRBD1
TGCGCCAGCAGCCAGAGGGGGACAGGTCCACGTGGTGAGCAGTTCTTC
CASSQRGTGPRGEQFF
>TRBV30|TRBJ2-1|.|14|TRBD1
TGTGCCTGGGTACAGGGGAATTCCTACAATGAGCAGTTCTTC
CAWVQGNSYNEQFF
>TRBV27|TRBJ2-6|.|19|.
TGTGCCAGCAGTCCCCTGATTTGGCGGGCCTCCTCTGGGGCCAACGTCCTGACTTTC
CASSPLIWRASSGANVLTF
>TRBV27|TRBJ1-4|.|14|TRBD1
TGTGCCAGCAGTCCCGGACAGGGTAGTGAAAAACTGTTTTTT
CASSPGQGSEKLFF
>TRBV27|TRBJ2-1|few|16|.
TGTGCCAGCAGTCCAAGACTCCTCGGGAGCTACAATGAGCAGTTCTTC
CASSPRLLGSYNEQFF
>TRBV3-1/TRBV3-2|TRBJ1-2|.|16|TRBD1
TGTGCCAGCACTCATAGTGGGACAGGGGGTGGCTATGGCTACACCTTC
CASTHSGTGGGYGYTF
>TRBV19|TRBJ2-2|once|15|TRBD2
TGTGCCAGTAGTACCGCGGGAGGGCCGGTCGGGGAGCTGTTTTTT
CASSTAGGPVGELFF
>TRBV7-3|TRBJ2-1|.|15|.
TGTGCCAGCAGCTTAGCGGGCCTGTCCTACAATGAGCAGTTCTTC
CASSLAGLSYNEQFF
>TRBV3-1/TRBV3-2|TRBJ1-5|.|15|.
TGTGCCAGCAGCCAAGGAGTGAGAGCGAGTCAGCCCCAGCATTTT
CASSQGVRASQPQHF
>TRBV2|TRBJ2-1|.|15|TRBD2
TGTGCCAGCAAGAAGACTAGCGGGAGTGGGAGTGAGCAGTTCTTC
CASKKTSGSGSEQFF
>TRBV18|TRBJ1-6|.|15|TRBD1
TGTGCCAGCTCCGGGACAGGGGGCGAGGATTCACCCCTCCACTTT
CASSGTGGEDSPLHF
>TRBV5-1|TRBJ2-3|.|15|TRBD2
TGCGCCAGCAGCGGCGGGACTAGCGTTCCAGATACGCAGTATTTT
CASSGGTSVPDTQYF
>TRBV27|TRBJ2-3|.|13|.
TGTGCCAGCAGTTCCAACCTACAGGGTATGCAGTATTTT
CASSSNLQGMQYF
>TRBV7-2|TRBJ2-5|.|13|.
TGTGCCAGCAGCAGCGGTAGTCAAGAGACCCAGTACTTC
CASSSGSQETQYF
>TRBV10-3|TRBJ2-5|once|12|.
TGTGCCATCAGTGAGGGGCAGGAGACCCAGTACTTC
CAISEGQETQYF
>TRBV7-2|TRBJ2-1|.|13|.
TGTGCCAGCAGCTTAGTTGATACGACAGGACAGTTCTTC
CASSLVDTTGQFF
>TRBV13|TRBJ1-2|.|13|.
TGTGCCAGCAGCCCTCGGGGGACCTATGGCTACACCTTC
CASSPRGTYGYTF
>TRBV6-2/TRBV6-3|TRBJ2-6|.|17|.
TGTGCCAGCAGTTACAGCGGGCCACCAACGGGGGCCAACGTCCTGACTTTC
CASSYSGPPTGANVLTF
>TRBV9|TRBJ1-2|.|16|.
TGTGCCAGCAGCGAGCCGGAGGACAGCCATAACTATGGCTACACCTTC
CASSEPEDSHNYGYTF
>TRBV4-1|TRBJ1-5|.|15|.
TGCGCCAGCAGCCAAGACAGGGCGGGAAATCAGCCCCAGCATTTT
CASSQDRAGNQPQHF
>TRBV5-4|TRBJ2-3|few|16|.
TGTGCCAGCAGCTTGTATAGGACTGGCGATAAGGATACGCAGTATTTT
CASSLYRTGDKDTQYF
>TRBV30|TRBJ1-2|few|15|.
TGTGCCTGGACCCGCGCCTCCAGGGGCCACTATGGCTACACCTTC
CAWTRASRGHYGYTF
>TRBV5-6|TRBJ1-1|.|16|.
TGTGCCAGCAGCTTGGGCCCGTTACAGGGGAACACTGAAGCTTTCTTT
CASSLGPLQGNTEAFF
>TRBV6-5|TRBJ1-6|.|14|.
TGTGCCAGCAGTTACAGGGGGGGAAATTCACCCCTCCACTTT
CASSYRGGNSPLHF
>TRBV18|TRBJ1-4|.|15|TRBD1
TGTGCCAGCTCACCTACCGGGACAGGGATGCAAAAACTGTTTTTT
CASSPTGTGMQKLFF
>TRBV19|TRBJ2-2|.|14|TRBD1
TGTGCCAGTAGTCTTCAGGGGGTGAGCGGGGAGCTGTTTTTT
CASSLQGVSGELFF
>TRBV6-2/TRBV6-3|TRBJ1-5|.|14|.
TGTGCCAGCAGTTATGGCAGGGGCGGACAGCCCCAGCATTTT
CASSYGRGGQPQHF
>TRBV7-2|TRBJ2-6|.|18|TRBD1
TGTGCCAGCAGCCCGGACAGGGGGGTCTTCTCTGGGGCCAACGTCCTGACTTTC
CASSPDRGVFSGANVLTF
>TRBV18|TRBJ2-7|.|15|.
TGTGCCAGCTCACCTACGGGCGGGTCGGCCTACGAGCAGTACTTC
CASSPTGGSAYEQYF
>TRBV24-1|TRBJ2-3|.|14|.
TGTGCCACCAGTGAGGCGGATAGCACAGATACGCAGTATTTT
CATSEADSTDTQYF